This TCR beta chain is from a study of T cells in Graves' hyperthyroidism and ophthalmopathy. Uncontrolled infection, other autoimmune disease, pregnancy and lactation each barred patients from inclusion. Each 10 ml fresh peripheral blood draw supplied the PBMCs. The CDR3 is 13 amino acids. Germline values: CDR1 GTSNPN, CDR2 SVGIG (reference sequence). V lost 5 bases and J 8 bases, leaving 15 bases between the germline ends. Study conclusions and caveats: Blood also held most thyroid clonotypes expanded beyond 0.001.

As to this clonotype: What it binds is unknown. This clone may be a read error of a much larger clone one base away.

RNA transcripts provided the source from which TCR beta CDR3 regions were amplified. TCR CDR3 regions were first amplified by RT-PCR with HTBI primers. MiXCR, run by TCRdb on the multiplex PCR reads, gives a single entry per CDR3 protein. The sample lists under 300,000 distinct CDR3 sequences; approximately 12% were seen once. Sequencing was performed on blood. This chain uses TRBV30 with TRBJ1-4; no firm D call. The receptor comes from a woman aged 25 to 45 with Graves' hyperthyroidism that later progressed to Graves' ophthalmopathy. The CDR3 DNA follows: TGTGCCTGGGGGGTCCTAAAAGGGGAAAAACTGTTTTTT. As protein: CAWGVLKGEKLFF.